The next 18 T cell receptor beta chains were all read from a single sample in a study of blood T cell repertoires in COVID-19. Produced via immunoSEQ multiplex PCR; TCRdb's table is partial and in-frame only. The sample contains 35,000 to 55,000 clones, more than 75% of which appear only once. The sample taken for sequencing was peripheral blood. These receptors were obtained from a man aged 70 or older with active COVID-19.

This clone has only one observation. The chain couples TRBV20-1 to TRBJ2-3; TRBD2 matches at 11 bases. The CDR3 extends over 15 amino acids. V dropped 3 bases and J dropped 4; count of bases not matched to a gene: 6. CDR1 DFQATT and CDR2 SNEGSKA come from the germline V gene (reference sequence). The CDR3 DNA sequence: TGCAGTGCTAGTCGCCTAGCGGGAGGAGCAGATACGCAGTATTTT. Translated, it gives CSASRLAGGADTQYF.

The chain combines TRBV23-1 with TRBJ2-4, with TRBD1 as a possible D gene (5 bases). TRBV23-1 is marked as an open reading frame, function uncertain. The CDR3 is 14 amino acids. V lost 9 bases and J lost 0, with 12 bases in between. The CDR3 is CASIREIAKNIQYF. CDR3 nucleotide sequence: TGCGCCAGTATCAGGGAAATAGCCAAAAACATTCAGTACTTC.

V is TRBV30 and J is TRBJ2-3; tentative D call: TRBD2 (6 bases). The V and J ends lost 0 bases and 4 bases respectively, with 14 bases between them. The CDR3 totals 15 residues. Germline CDR1 is GTSNPN and CDR2 is SVGIG (reference sequence). The CDR3 sequence is CAWSVLLAVSDTQYF. CDR3 DNA sequence: TGTGCCTGGAGTGTACTACTAGCCGTTTCAGATACGCAGTATTTT. The whole variable domain, filled in from reference TRBV30 and TRBJ2-3, reads SQTIHQWPATLVQPVGSPLSLECTVEGTSNPNLYWYRQAAGRGLQLLFYSVGIGQISSEVPQNLSASRPQDRQFILSSKKLLLSDSGFYLCAWSVLLAVSDTQYFGPGTRLTVL.

This chain connects TRBV5-1 to TRBJ1-1; D unresolved. Per the germline V gene, CDR1 is SGHRS and CDR2 is YFSETQ. The CDR3 is 14 amino acids. V lost 0 bases to trimming and J lost 4 bases, with 10 bases between them. This CDR3 reads CASSLAEVGTEAFF. The CDR3 coding sequence is TGCGCCAGCAGCTTGGCCGAGGTAGGCACTGAAGCTTTCTTT.

The V call is TRBV7-9, the J call TRBJ1-4; D may be TRBD1 (6 bases). Trimming pared 6 bases from V and 7 bases from J, leaving 9 bases between. Germline CDR1 and CDR2: SEHNR and FQNEAQ (reference sequence). The CDR3 length is 12 residues. The CDR3 loop is CASRRDIEKLFF. In nucleotides, the CDR3 is TGTGCCAGCAGGAGGGACATTGAAAAACTGTTTTTT.

The chain joins TRBV7-6 to TRBJ2-1, with 7 positions matching TRBD2. V dropped 2 bases and J dropped 5; count of bases not matched to a gene: 9. Germline values: CDR1 SGHVS, CDR2 FNYEAQ. This CDR3 is 16 amino acids long. Here the CDR3 reads CASSLTTRDYHNEQFF. CDR3 coding DNA: TGTGCCAGCAGCTTAACGACCCGGGACTACCACAATGAGCAGTTCTTC. The full variable domain, with the rest looked up from reference TRBV7-6 and TRBJ2-1, is GAGVSQSPRYKVTKRGQDVALRCDPISGHVSLYWYRQALGQGPEFLTYFNYEAQQDKSGLPNDRFSAERPEGSISTLTIQRTEQRDSAMYRCASSLTTRDYHNEQFFGPGTRLTVL.

This sequence joins TRBV19 and TRBJ1-5; D call uncertain. Trimming removed 5 bases from V and 6 bases from J, with 11 bases in between. The CDR3 runs to 13 residues. Germline CDR1 reads LNHDA; CDR2 reads SQIVND (reference sequence). CDR3 amino acids: CASSLRSSQPQHF. CDR3 nucleotides: TGTGCCAGTAGTCTCCGCTCCAGTCAGCCCCAGCATTTT.

The chain recombines TRBV19 with TRBJ1-1; D is undetermined. CDR1 LNHDA and CDR2 SQIVND come from the germline V gene (reference sequence). Trimming took 7 bases from V and 4 from J, leaving 10 bases between them. This CDR3 spans 12 amino acids. The DNA of the CDR3 is TGTGCCAGTAAAGCGCGGGGCACTGAAGCTTTCTTT. It yields the protein CASKARGTEAFF.

The chain has TRBV19 and TRBJ2-1, with a weak D call TRBD2 (6 bases). Per germline, CDR1 LNHDA and CDR2 SQIVND (reference sequence). The CDR3 covers 16 residues. Trimming cost V 10 bases and J 8 bases, with 27 bases left between them. CDR3 in DNA: TGTGCCACCGCAGCGCGGGACTTTGACCTTTGGGATGAGCAGTTCTTC. Translated, it gives CATAARDFDLWDEQFF.

For the CDR3, the DNA is TGTGCCAGCAGCTTCGATTATCGCAGCGAGCAGTACTTC. Encoded protein: CASSFDYRSEQYF. The chain couples TRBV7-2 to TRBJ2-7; no reliable D call. The germline V gene has CDR1 SGHTA and CDR2 FQGNSA. Trimming pared 3 bases from V and 6 bases from J, leaving 12 bases between. The length of the CDR3 is 13 residues.

The chain is built from TRBV3-1 (or the pseudogene TRBV3-2) and TRBJ1-2; possible D gene TRBD1, 6 bases. This CDR3 is built from 15 residues. Germline V gene sequence: CDR1 LGHDT, CDR2 YNNKEL (reference sequence). Deletions cut 2 bases from V and 8 bases from J, with 18 bases between. The CDR3 sequence is CASSQRKPGAWGYTF. The CDR3 DNA reads as TGTGCCAGCAGCCAACGTAAACCAGGGGCTTGGGGCTACACCTTC.

The chain combines TRBV27 with TRBJ1-2; 11 positions match TRBD1. Germline values: CDR1 MNHEY, CDR2 SMNVEV (reference sequence). V was clipped by 6 bases and J by 4 bases; unmatched bases: 4. This CDR3 has 14 amino acids. The CDR3 reads CASSRGQGGYGYTF. CDR3 in DNA: TGTGCCAGCAGCAGGGGACAGGGGGGCTATGGCTACACCTTC.

The rearrangement links TRBV24-1 to TRBJ2-3; D possibly corresponds to TRBD1 (6 bases). The CDR3 has 15 amino acids. Germline CDR1 and CDR2: KGHDR and SFDVKD. V shed 3 bases and J shed 2 bases, with 11 bases lying between them. CDR3 sequence reads: CATSDTGTTTDTQYF. CDR3 nucleotide sequence: TGTGCCACCAGTGATACCGGGACAACCACAGATACGCAGTATTTT.

The genes are TRBV7-2 and TRBJ2-3; 11 bases map to TRBD2. This CDR3 comprises 12 residues. The V segment lost 4 bases and the J segment 10 bases; nucleotides outside the gene matches: 1. Per germline, CDR1 SGHTA and CDR2 FQGNSA. The CDR3: CASSSTSGAQYF. The DNA for the CDR3 is TGTGCCAGCAGCTCGACTAGCGGGGCGCAGTATTTT.

This clone was seen a single time. The rearrangement joins TRBV6-6 to TRBJ2-7; D might be TRBD2 (5 bases). V shed 2 bases and J shed 6 bases, with 11 bases lying between them. The CDR3 is 13 residues long. Germline V gene lookup returns CDR1 MNHNY and CDR2 SVGAGI (reference sequence). The CDR3 spells CASSYVPDFEQYF. CDR3 nucleotide sequence: TGTGCCAGCAGTTACGTCCCGGACTTCGAGCAGTACTTC.

The genes are TRBV27 and TRBJ2-1, with TRBD2 identical over 7 bases. J was trimmed by 7 bases and V by 2 bases; bases with no gene match: 17. Germline CDR1 and CDR2: MNHEY and SMNVEV (reference sequence). The CDR3 totals 18 residues. The CDR3 DNA is TGTGCCAGCAGTTTAAGGACATCCCGATACGGCGGGAGTAATGAGCAGTTCTTC. Translated, it gives CASSLRTSRYGGSNEQFF.

V gene TRBV5-1 combines with J gene TRBJ2-7; 8 bases are shared with TRBD2. V lost 7 bases to trimming and J lost 5 bases; unmatched junction nucleotides: 14. CDR3 length: 15 residues. Per germline, CDR1 SGHRS and CDR2 YFSETQ. CDR3 amino acids: CASRGGSGTEHEQYF. The CDR3 bases are TGCGCCAGCCGGGGGGGTAGCGGGACCGAGCACGAGCAGTACTTC.

J is TRBJ1-4 and V is TRBV3-1 (or the pseudogene TRBV3-2); 10 positions match TRBD1. The V gene end was trimmed by 5 bases and the J gene end by 7 bases; junction bases not matched to a gene: 10. The CDR3 runs 16 residues. Germline CDR1 is LGHDT and CDR2 is YNNKEL (reference sequence). DNA for the CDR3: TGTGCCAGCAGCACCCGGGACAGGGGAAACGGTGAAAAACTGTTTTTT. This codes for CASSTRDRGNGEKLFF.